This entry lists 23 T cell receptor beta chains sequenced from one sample in a study of shared clonotypes between healthy human individuals. The table came from immunoSEQ multiplex PCR; TCRdb's copy has only in-frame clones and leaves some out. The repertoire includes about 1.1 million clones, approximately 80% of them detected once, and roughly 0.9% sits in the top ten. The sample was memory CD4+ T cells from PBMCs. Subset: CD45RA-negative fraction. Every receptor here comes from a man between 18 and 35 years old in good health. Some clones in this sample may be carry-over from other donors' samples.

The chain links TRBV11-2 to TRBJ1-3; D call uncertain. The germline V gene encodes CDR1 SGHAT and CDR2 FQNNGV. The V end lost 6 bases, the J end lost 1 base, and 16 bases lay between the germline ends. This CDR3 has 16 residues. This chain's CDR3 is CASRQIGKGSGNTIYF. The CDR3 bases are TGTGCCAGCAGACAAATCGGGAAAGGTTCTGGAAACACCATATATTTT.

The chain combines TRBV28 with TRBJ1-2; D is perhaps TRBD1 (6 bases). Germline CDR1 reads MDHEN; CDR2 reads SYDVKM. The CDR3 is 16 residues long. Trimming left V 3 bases short and J 4 bases short, with 18 bases between. CDR3 residues: CASSFGMGADSYGYTF. The CDR3 coding sequence is TGTGCCAGCAGTTTTGGTATGGGGGCAGATTCCTATGGCTACACCTTC.

In this sample, this clone turned up a few times. The V gene is TRBV12-5, the J gene TRBJ2-5; D unclear. Germline CDR1 LGHNT, CDR2 FRNRAP. V was pared by 5 bases and J by 1 base, with 2 bases between. This CDR3 is built from 11 residues. The CDR3 sequence is CASGLQETQYF. DNA for the CDR3: TGTGCTAGTGGTCTCCAAGAGACCCAGTACTTC.

This clone showed up just a few times. The V call is TRBV30, the J call TRBJ2-7; D remains unclear. V gave up 0 bases and J gave up 4 bases, with 4 bases separating them. Germline V gene lookup returns CDR1 GTSNPN and CDR2 SVGIG (reference sequence). The CDR3 sequence is 11 residues long. In nucleotides, the CDR3 is TGTGCCTGGAGTGTTATGTACGAGCAGTACTTC. Amino acid sequence: CAWSVMYEQYF.

V usage is TRBV5-1 and J usage is TRBJ1-3; D unresolved. Trimming removed 4 bases at V and 5 bases at J, with 10 bases between. This CDR3 spans 13 amino acids. Germline V gene data show CDR1 as SGHRS and CDR2 as YFSETQ. CDR3 in DNA: TGCGCCAGCAGCCCGGACCCTAGAAACACCATATATTTT. This encodes CASSPDPRNTIYF. Full variable domain (rest looked up from reference TRBV5-1 and TRBJ1-3): KAGVTQTPRYLIKTRGQQVTLSCSPISGHRSVSWYQQTPGQGLQFLFEYFSETQRNKGNFPGRFSGRQFSNSRSEMNVSTLELGDSALYLCASSPDPRNTIYFGEGSWLTVV.

The chain carries TRBV27 and TRBJ2-5; 7 bases align to TRBD2. J lost 5 bases, V lost 4 bases, and 13 bases had no gene match. This CDR3 region has 16 residues. Per germline, CDR1 MNHEY and CDR2 SMNVEV (reference sequence). CDR3 sequence (DNA): TGTGCCAGCAGTTCCCCAGCGCGGGAGAGGAGGGAGACCCAGTACTTC. Translated: CASSSPARERRETQYF.

This clone was seen more than once but under ten times. This chain uses TRBV7-9 with TRBJ2-7; D is unclear. Looked up from germline, CDR1 is SEHNR and CDR2 is FQNEAQ (reference sequence). The V and J ends lost 5 bases and 2 bases respectively, with 19 bases between them. This CDR3 region has 16 residues. The CDR3 protein is CASSARGAYETYEQYF. CDR3 coding DNA: TGTGCCAGCAGCGCCCGCGGCGCTTACGAAACCTACGAGCAGTACTTC.

The chain links TRBV28 to TRBJ2-7; tentative D call: TRBD2 (6 bases). This CDR3 is 14 amino acids long. The germline CDR1 and CDR2 sequences are MDHEN and SYDVKM. V lost 5 bases to trimming and J lost 3 bases, with 14 bases between them. As DNA, the CDR3 is TGTGCCAGCAGTCCCGGGACTTTACACTACGAGCAGTACTTC. This codes for CASSPGTLHYEQYF.

CDR3 residues: CASSLGLAGATEQYF. The CDR3 nucleotides are TGCGCCAGCAGCTTGGGACTAGCGGGAGCCACCGAGCAGTACTTC. V and J are TRBV5-1 and TRBJ2-7; 12 bases are a match to TRBD2. The CDR3 consists of 15 residues. Germline V CDR1 and CDR2: SGHRS, YFSETQ. The V gene end was trimmed by 0 bases and the J gene end by 6 bases; junction bases not matched to a gene: 4.

V gene TRBV28 combines with J gene TRBJ2-1; 7 bases are shared with TRBD2. This CDR3 contains 16 residues. CDR1 and CDR2 from the germline V gene are MDHEN and SYDVKM. With V trimmed by 6 bases and J by 4 bases, 12 bases remained unmatched. The chain's CDR3 is CASRTRGGEGYNEQFF. CDR3 sequence (DNA): TGTGCCAGCAGAACGCGTGGAGGGGAGGGTTACAATGAGCAGTTCTTC.

The J gene is TRBJ2-5, the V gene TRBV11-1, with 7 bases lining up with TRBD2. The CDR3 runs to 13 residues. Trimming at V came to 3 bases and at J to 2 bases, leaving 0 bases not matched to a gene. From germline, CDR1 is SGHAT and CDR2 FQDESV (reference sequence). The CDR3 protein is CASSFSGQETQYF. CDR3 nucleotides: TGTGCCAGCAGCTTTAGCGGGCAAGAGACCCAGTACTTC.

The chain recombines TRBV27 with TRBJ2-1; 8 nucleotides line up with TRBD2. The CDR3 consists of 15 residues. Per germline, CDR1 MNHEY and CDR2 SMNVEV (reference sequence). J lost 2 bases, V lost 5 bases, and 5 bases had no gene match. In nucleotides, the CDR3 is TGTGCCAGCAGTCTTAGCGGGGTCACCTACAATGAGCAGTTCTTC. It yields the protein CASSLSGVTYNEQFF.

The CDR3 DNA follows: TGTGCCTGGAGTGACTCTCTCGGGGGCTACACCTTC. Translating gives CAWSDSLGGYTF. The rearrangement links TRBV30 to TRBJ1-2, with D hard to call. V was clipped by 1 base and J by 8 bases, with 11 bases between them. Germline V CDR1 and CDR2: GTSNPN, SVGIG (reference sequence). The CDR3 has 12 amino acids.

This clone turned up a few times. The chain combines TRBV28 with TRBJ2-7, with 9 bases identical to TRBD1. With V trimmed by 6 bases and J by 2 bases, 20 bases remained unmatched. The CDR3 covers 19 residues. Germline V gene lookup returns CDR1 MDHEN and CDR2 SYDVKM. Here the CDR3 DNA reads TGTGCCAGCAGCTTTTATGACAGGGGGTTTTCTTCGGAAGCCTACGAGCAGTACTTC. The encoded protein is CASSFYDRGFSSEAYEQYF.

With respect to this clone: As the CDR3 is not closed by the conserved phenylalanine or tryptophan, this likely results from a read error. The CDR3 region is CASSLSTGTLLFL. As DNA, the CDR3 is TGTGCCAGCAGCCTATCGACAGGGACCCTACTGTTTCTT. This sequence joins TRBV27 and TRBJ1-4; 7 positions match TRBD1. This CDR3 is built from 13 residues. Looked up from germline, CDR1 is MNHEY and CDR2 is SMNVEV (reference sequence). The ends lost 6 bases at V and 13 bases at J; junction bases unmatched: 11.

The chain combines TRBV11-3 with TRBJ2-1, with TRBD2 matching 9 bases. The junction had 4 bases not matched to a gene; V was cut back by 2 bases and J by 5 bases. CDR1 is SGHNT and CDR2 is YENEEA in the germline V gene. The CDR3 runs 15 residues. Written as DNA, the CDR3 is TGTGCCAGCAGCTTATTTAGCGGGAGTAACAATGAGCAGTTCTTC. Translation: CASSLFSGSNNEQFF.

J is TRBJ2-5 and V is TRBV11-2; 7 bases fit TRBD2. The J segment lost 4 bases and the V segment lost 8 bases, leaving 10 bases of the junction unmatched. Germline loops: CDR1 SGHAT, CDR2 FQNNGV. This CDR3 contains 14 residues. CDR3 DNA sequence: TGTGCCAGCGGCAGGCGGGAGCTCCGAGAGACCCAGTACTTC. It encodes CASGRRELRETQYF.

The V gene is TRBV18, the J gene TRBJ2-5; 7 bases are a match to TRBD1. With 2 bases clipped from V and 9 bases from J, the junction kept 9 bases outside the gene matches. The germline V gene encodes CDR1 KGHSH and CDR2 LQKENI. The CDR3 spans 14 residues. The CDR3 spells CASSPMTGMEAQYF. CDR3 nucleotide sequence: TGTGCCAGCTCACCAATGACAGGGATGGAGGCCCAGTACTTC.

The chain has TRBV6-6 and TRBJ2-7, with TRBD2 matching over 7 bases. Per germline, CDR1 MNHNY and CDR2 SVGAGI (reference sequence). V lost 2 bases to trimming and J lost 7 bases; unmatched junction nucleotides: 11. The CDR3 totals 15 residues. CDR3 in DNA: TGTGCCAGCAGTTACGTTCGGGGGAGGGTAGAAGAGCAGTACTTC. Its protein product is CASSYVRGRVEEQYF.

This rearrangement joins TRBV19 to TRBJ2-5; D possibly corresponds to TRBD2 (6 bases). The germline V gene has CDR1 LNHDA and CDR2 SQIVND (reference sequence). This CDR3 spans 14 amino acids. Trimming left V 2 bases short and J 7 bases short, with 14 bases between. The CDR3 sequence: CASSIIVSEGTQYF. In DNA, the CDR3 is TGTGCCAGTAGTATAATCGTCTCGGAGGGGACCCAGTACTTC.

The rearrangement uses TRBV7-3 and TRBJ1-1, with TRBD1 identical over 8 bases. Germline V lookup: CDR1 SGHTA, CDR2 FQGTGA. The CDR3 totals 15 residues. The J segment lost 4 bases and the V segment lost 5 bases, leaving 9 bases of the junction unmatched. CDR3 region: CASSAKGQGATEAFF. Written as DNA, the CDR3 is TGTGCCAGCAGCGCCAAAGGACAGGGAGCCACTGAAGCTTTCTTT.

This chain uses TRBV28 with TRBJ2-3; 11 bases match TRBD2. Germline V gene lookup returns CDR1 MDHEN and CDR2 SYDVKM. The CDR3 covers 14 residues. J was trimmed by 2 bases and V by 8 bases; bases with no gene match: 3. The CDR3 nucleotides are TGTGCCAGCGGGACTAGCGGACACACAGATACGCAGTATTTT. Encoded protein: CASGTSGHTDTQYF.

The V gene is TRBV28, the J gene TRBJ2-7, with TRBD1 matching 9 bases. V was pared by 0 bases and J by 6 bases, with 6 bases of the junction left unmatched. This CDR3 has 15 residues. Germline CDR1 reads MDHEN; CDR2 reads SYDVKM. CDR3 bases: TGTGCCAGCAGTTTATGGACAGGGGGAGAAGGCGAGCAGTACTTC. It encodes CASSLWTGGEGEQYF.